This T cell receptor beta chain was found in a study of shared clonotypes between healthy human individuals. Study results and limitations: As a rule, naive subsets had a larger estimated richness than memory subsets. Clonotype sharing across a few donors was observed for about 5.2% of naive CD4 clonotypes.

Per the original methods: For the immunoSEQ data, sequences were junction-only without quality scores, so filtering differed. The data were produced by immunoSEQ multiplex PCR, yet TCRdb's version contains in-frame clones alone and is incomplete. V and J calls plus clone size are reproduced from that table; the DNA served to infer D and trimming. The profile covers about 120,000 clones, with under 70% appearing a single time and 24% taken by the ten largest. This clone was seen a few times. Its antigen is undetermined. The CDR3 contains 13 residues. Germline V gene data show CDR1 as SNHLY and CDR2 as FYNNEI. V was pared by 10 bases and J by 6 bases, with 8 bases of the junction left unmatched.

This sequence joins TRBV2 and TRBJ2-2; TRBD2 aligns across 7 bases. The TCR sequence derives from a young woman in good health. The sample comprised memory CD8+ T cells sorted from blood. Stated subset: CD45RO+ cells pooled with CCR7-negative TemRA cells. DNA of the CDR3: TGTGCCACTGGCCGGGAGGCCGCCGGGGAGCTGTTTTTT. The encoded protein is CATGREAAGELFF.